This T cell receptor beta chain was recorded in a study of CD8+ T cells in alopecia areata. This clone came up once. The target antigen is unknown. Germline CDR1 and CDR2: MGHRA and YSYEKL. The CDR3 loop spans 16 amino acids. V lost 3 bases and J lost 0, with 13 bases in between. Treatment defined: oral pan-JAK inhibitor, 5-10 mg twice daily. PBMCs served as the source from which CD4+ and CD8+ T cells were sorted. Study-wide findings and caveats: Affected scalp, especially in alopecia totalis/universalis, had a higher clonality than normal scalp did.

The sequencing template was cDNA reverse transcribed from extracted RNA. Only in-frame clones appear in the TCRdb table, and some are missing; sequencing was by immunoSEQ multiplex PCR. The data hold some 99,000 clones, with under 70% observed a single time. The sample consisted of CD8+ T cells sorted from blood, taken at week 4, from a patient treated with tofacitinib. The chain carries TRBV4-1 and TRBJ2-3; no definite D call. The sequence was obtained from a human donor with alopecia areata. The CDR3 is CASSQTWGTSTDTQYF. The CDR3 DNA reads as TGCGCCAGCAGCCAGACTTGGGGAACTAGCACAGATACGCAGTATTTT.